This T cell receptor (beta chain) is from a study of cytomegalovirus exposure and HLA in healthy donors. General study findings and limits: When presence/absence was analysed, sequencing depth was taken to be roughly uniform across donors.

V lost 1 base and J lost 3; bases outside the gene matches: 4. The CDR3 runs to 15 residues. Germline V gives CDR1 LGHNA, CDR2 YSLEER. This clone was seen more than once but under ten times. Its antigen is undetermined. Researchers ran the PCR with 60 Vbeta and 13 Jbeta primers. TCRdb keeps only in-frame clones here, not all; method: immunoSEQ multiplex PCR. The table records some 130,000 clones, roughly 70% of them present only once. This chain connects TRBV4-3 to TRBJ2-7; 9 bases line up with TRBD1. The TCR was taken from a man aged 40-49 years in good health and CMV-seronegative. The sequencing input was PBMCs. CDR3 protein: CASSQGQGGLYEQYF. The CDR3 DNA reads as TGCGCCAGCAGCCAAGGACAGGGGGGCCTCTACGAGCAGTACTTC.